Below are 19 T cell receptor beta chains sequenced from a single sample in a study of T-cell memory formation after mild COVID-19. TCRdb recomputed calls from the 5' RACE reads with MiXCR, one row per CDR3 protein. The sample lists about 350,000 distinct CDR3 sequences; roughly an eighth were seen once. The sequenced material came from PBMCs or a T cell subset sorted from them (not recorded which). These receptors all come from a man aged 18 to 29 who had mild COVID-19 (a few samples of this study predate the infection). Cell type and time point are not known.

The chain has TRBV15 and TRBJ1-1, with unresolved D. Germline CDR1 LNHNV, CDR2 YYDKDF (reference sequence). Deletions cut 3 bases from V and 4 bases from J, with 9 bases between. The CDR3 spans 13 residues. The chain's CDR3 is CATSRWGGTEAFF. DNA of the CDR3: TGTGCCACCAGCAGGTGGGGAGGCACTGAAGCTTTCTTT.

This rearrangement joins TRBV5-5 to TRBJ2-3, with TRBD2 matching 7 bases. The CDR3 totals 17 residues. CDR1 and CDR2 from the germline V gene are SGHKS and YYEKEE (reference sequence). Trimming took 0 bases from V and 1 from J; bases not matched to a gene: 8. In DNA, the CDR3 is TGTGCCAGCAGCTTGGCCAAGTACCTAGCGGGCACAGATACGCAGTATTTT. It yields the protein CASSLAKYLAGTDTQYF.

This rearrangement joins TRBV5-1 to TRBJ2-7; TRBD2 aligns across 8 bases. V dropped 4 bases and J dropped 2; count of bases not matched to a gene: 11. This CDR3 has 16 residues. Germline loops: CDR1 SGHRS, CDR2 YFSETQ. CDR3 residues: CASSLNSGGVPYEQYF. The DNA for the CDR3 is TGCGCCAGCAGCCTCAACAGCGGGGGAGTACCCTACGAGCAGTACTTC.

The chain combines TRBV7-2 with TRBJ2-1, with D uncertain. CDR1 and CDR2 from the germline V gene are SGHTA and FQGNSA. CDR3 length: 12 amino acids. Trimming cost V 5 bases and J 13 bases, with 15 bases left between them. In nucleotides, the CDR3 is TGTGCCAGCAGCCCTGTGTTTGGGCCCCAGTTCTTC. It is translated as CASSPVFGPQFF.

This sequence joins TRBV20-1 and TRBJ1-1; tentative D call: TRBD1 (5 bases). This CDR3 has 11 residues. V was clipped by 2 bases and J by 6 bases, with 7 bases between them. Germline CDR1 DFQATT, CDR2 SNEGSKA (reference sequence). The DNA for the CDR3 is TGCAGTGCTAGAAGGGGTCCTGAAGCTTTCTTT. This translates into CSARRGPEAFF.

This clonotype has just a few counts. The genes are TRBV6-2 or TRBV6-3 and TRBJ1-1; D gene uncertain. The germline CDR1 and CDR2 sequences are MNHEY and SVGEGT. This CDR3 has 15 residues. Trimming cost V 5 bases and J 5 bases, with 18 bases left between them. The CDR3 nucleotides read TGTGCCAGCAGTGTGGGGAAGTTTGGGATTACTGAAGCTTTCTTT. Translating it yields CASSVGKFGITEAFF.

The chain joins TRBV7-6 to TRBJ2-5; 8 bases fit TRBD1. This CDR3 comprises 13 residues. The V gene's germline CDR1 is SGHVS and CDR2 FNYEAQ. V was pared by 4 bases and J by 4 bases, with 2 bases of the junction left unmatched. The CDR3 DNA follows: TGTGCCAGCAGCTCAGGGGGCCTAGAGACCCAGTACTTC. Translating gives CASSSGGLETQYF.

This clonotype was seen only a few times. The chain couples TRBV11-2 to TRBJ2-1; perhaps TRBD1 as D (5 bases). Trimming took 3 bases from V and 1 from J, leaving 10 bases between them. CDR3 length: 15 amino acids. CDR1 and CDR2 from the germline V gene are SGHAT and FQNNGV. This CDR3 is CASSFGAGSYNEQFF. The CDR3 DNA sequence: TGTGCCAGCAGCTTCGGAGCAGGGTCCTACAATGAGCAGTTCTTC.

This clonotype was recorded many times. This rearrangement joins TRBV7-9 to TRBJ1-1, with TRBD1 as a possible D gene (5 bases). The length of the CDR3 is 14 residues. Germline values: CDR1 SEHNR, CDR2 FQNEAQ (reference sequence). The V end lost 2 bases, the J end lost 0 bases, and 7 bases lay between the germline ends. The CDR3 loop is CASSLRQMNTEAFF. The CDR3 DNA follows: TGTGCCAGCAGCTTAAGACAGATGAACACTGAAGCTTTCTTT.

The sample holds a few counts of this clonotype. The chain joins TRBV7-2 to TRBJ2-1, with D perhaps matching TRBD1 or TRBD2 (5 bases each). The V gene's germline CDR1 is SGHTA and CDR2 FQGNSA. CDR3 length: 13 amino acids. V was cut by 5 bases and J by 12 bases, with 17 bases left in between. The CDR3: CASSRSREKGQFF. CDR3 DNA sequence: TGTGCCAGCAGCAGGTCCAGGGAGAAGGGGCAGTTCTTC.

This clonotype appeared many times. The gene calls are TRBV5-1 and TRBJ2-1; D is perhaps TRBD2 (6 bases). Germline V CDR1 and CDR2: SGHRS, YFSETQ. The CDR3 sequence is 15 residues long. V lost 0 bases to trimming and J lost 0 bases, with 7 bases between them. CDR3 nucleotide sequence: TGCGCCAGCAGCTTGGGGGGGGTCTCCTACAATGAGCAGTTCTTC. Its translation is CASSLGGVSYNEQFF. Full variable domain (missing parts from reference TRBV5-1 and TRBJ2-1): KAGVTQTPRYLIKTRGQQVTLSCSPISGHRSVSWYQQTPGQGLQFLFEYFSETQRNKGNFPGRFSGRQFSNSRSEMNVSTLELGDSALYLCASSLGGVSYNEQFFGPGTRLTVL.

This clonotype was seen more than once but under ten times. The chain joins TRBV11-2 to TRBJ2-6; D is possibly TRBD1 (6 bases). Germline values: CDR1 SGHAT, CDR2 FQNNGV. This CDR3 is built from 15 residues. V lost 4 bases to trimming and J lost 1 base, with 8 bases between them. DNA of the CDR3: TGTGCCAGCAGCTGGACAGATTCTGGGGCCAACGTCCTGACTTTC. This codes for CASSWTDSGANVLTF.

This clonotype was recorded at least ten times. The V gene is TRBV30, the J gene TRBJ2-3; no firm D call. The CDR3 extends over 14 amino acids. Trimming stripped 3 bases from V and 0 bases from J, with 10 bases between. Germline CDR1 reads GTSNPN; CDR2 reads SVGIG (reference sequence). This CDR3 reads CAWRSSYSTDTQYF. DNA of the CDR3: TGTGCCTGGAGGTCCAGCTATAGCACAGATACGCAGTATTTT.

V and J are TRBV12-3 or TRBV12-4 and TRBJ1-5, with D maybe TRBD1 (5 bases). The CDR3 covers 13 residues. V was pared by 5 bases and J by 8 bases, with 13 bases between. CDR3 in DNA: TGTGCCAGCAGTCTAGACAGCCAAAAGCCCCAGCATTTT. As protein: CASSLDSQKPQHF.

V usage is TRBV21-1 and J usage is TRBJ2-7; the table's D call TRBD2 went unverified against the DNA. TRBV21-1 is reported as a pseudogene. The CDR3 is 14 amino acids. This CDR3 is CASSKALTLDEQYF. CDR3 coding DNA: TGTGCCAGCAGCAAAGCGCTAACCCTCGACGAGCAGTACTTC.

Only a few counts were recorded for this clonotype. V is TRBV3-1 and J is TRBJ2-3; D is unresolved. The V end lost 2 bases, the J end lost 5 bases, and 8 bases lay between the germline ends. The CDR3 length is 13 residues. Germline CDR1 is LGHDT and CDR2 is YNNKEL (reference sequence). CDR3 coding DNA: TGTGCCAGCAGCCAAAACCTTCTAGATACGCAGTATTTT. As protein: CASSQNLLDTQYF.

Only a few counts were recorded for this clonotype. The gene calls are TRBV29-1 and TRBJ2-2, with 14 bases matching TRBD2. The CDR3 has 16 residues. The germline gives CDR1 SQVTM, CDR2 ANQGSEA. J gave up 2 bases and V 6 bases, and 5 bases lay outside the gene matches. The CDR3 spells CSVMTSGGVNTGELFF. In DNA form, the CDR3 reads TGCAGCGTGATGACTAGCGGGGGGGTAAACACCGGGGAGCTGTTTTTT.

The chain carries TRBV5-8 and TRBJ2-5, with 7 bases identical to TRBD2. Trimming cost V 7 bases and J 4 bases; bases outside gene matches: 7. CDR3 length: 13 amino acids. CDR1 and CDR2 from the germline V gene are SGHTS and YDEGEE. DNA of the CDR3: TGTGCCAGCCGTTGGGAGGGTACAGAGACCCAGTACTTC. As protein: CASRWEGTETQYF.

CDR3 protein: CASSQSQKGAQSVYGYTF. DNA of the CDR3: TGCGCCAGCAGCCAATCTCAAAAGGGGGCACAGTCGGTCTATGGCTACACCTTC. The gene calls are TRBV4-3 and TRBJ1-2; 7 bases are a match to TRBD1. This CDR3 spans 18 amino acids. V trimming: 2 bases; J trimming: 4 bases; junction bases outside the gene matches: 16. Per the germline V gene, CDR1 is LGHNA and CDR2 is YSLEER.